This T cell receptor beta chain comes out of a study of T cell repertoires in cytomegalovirus infection. As for the study in general: Indications of both CMV infection and matching HLA type were provided by public TCR beta signatures. Study results and limitations: Clonotype analysis showed dominance of the ex vivo response by HLA-C-restricted CMV-specific TCR beta clonotypes.

In germline, CDR1 is SEHNR, CDR2 FQNEAQ (reference sequence). The CDR3 spans 17 residues. The V gene end was trimmed by 5 bases and the J gene end by 3 bases; junction bases not matched to a gene: 14. For this clonotype: Its specificity is not known.

Using its own MiXCR run on the reads, TCRdb lists one record per CDR3 protein. The table has hundreds of thousands of distinct CDR3 sequences, approximately 33% seen once. The chain couples TRBV7-9 to TRBJ2-3; 7 bases line up with TRBD2. The TCR was taken from a human donor in good health (CMV status not recorded). Some clones in this sample may be carry-over from other donors' samples. The sequencing here drew on cultured PBMCs, taken from culture after CMV antigen stimulation. The CDR3 reads CASSHQREIKGTDTQYF. CDR3 nucleotides: TGTGCCAGCAGCCACCAGCGGGAAATAAAGGGGACAGATACGCAGTATTTT.